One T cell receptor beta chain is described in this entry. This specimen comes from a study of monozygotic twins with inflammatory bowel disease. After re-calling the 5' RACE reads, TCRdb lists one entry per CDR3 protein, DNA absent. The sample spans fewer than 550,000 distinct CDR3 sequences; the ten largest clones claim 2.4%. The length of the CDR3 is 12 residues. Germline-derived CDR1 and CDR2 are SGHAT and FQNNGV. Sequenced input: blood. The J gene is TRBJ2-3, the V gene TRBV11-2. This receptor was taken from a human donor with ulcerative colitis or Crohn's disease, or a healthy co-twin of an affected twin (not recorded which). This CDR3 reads CASSRATDTQYF.